These 11 T cell receptor beta chains were sequenced from one sample in a study of OX40 agonist ivuxolimab in advanced cancers. Assay: immunoSEQ multiplex PCR; the TCRdb copy retains only in-frame clones and omits some. This repertoire shows tens of thousands of clones, approximately 80% found once; its top ten account for 6.5% to 8%. The material sequenced was CD4+ or CD8+ T cells sorted from blood, taken in a trial of the OX40 agonist ivuxolimab. The receptors come from an adult with an advanced solid tumor such as melanoma, head and neck, liver or kidney cancer.

The V and J genes are TRBV7-9 and TRBJ2-1; no reliable D call. Per the germline V gene, CDR1 is SEHNR and CDR2 is FQNEAQ (reference sequence). With 1 base removed from V and 2 bases from J, the gap between germline ends came to 3 bases. CDR3 length: 13 amino acids. In DNA, the CDR3 is TGTGCCAGCAGCTTAGGACCCTACAATGAGCAGTTCTTC. This gives the protein CASSLGPYNEQFF.

The chain has TRBV13 and TRBJ2-7; possibly TRBD2 for D (6 bases). V gave up 5 bases and J gave up 4 bases, with 15 bases separating them. CDR3 length: 14 residues. Germline CDR1 and CDR2: PRHDT and FYEKMQ (reference sequence). CDR3: CASSLRDSPYEQYF. The CDR3 DNA is TGTGCCAGCAGCCTACGGGACTCCCCGTACGAGCAGTACTTC.

The chain is built from TRBV4-1 and TRBJ1-3; D not resolved. From germline, CDR1 is MGHRA and CDR2 YSYEKL. V lost 4 bases and J 0 bases, leaving 7 bases between the germline ends. The CDR3 has 14 residues. CDR3 nucleotide sequence: TGCGCCAGCAGCCCGGGGTCCTCTGGAAACACCATATATTTT. This sequence encodes CASSPGSSGNTIYF.

The chain uses TRBV4-3 and TRBJ2-2; 8 bases agree with TRBD2. This CDR3 contains 19 residues. V shed 0 bases and J 3 bases; nucleotides not matched to a gene: 12. Germline-derived CDR1 and CDR2 are LGHNA and YSLEER. CDR3 sequence (DNA): TGCGCCAGCAGCCAAGATCCCCTGGCGGGGGGCATAGACACCGGGGAGCTGTTTTTT. The encoded protein is CASSQDPLAGGIDTGELFF.

The chain employs TRBV18 and TRBJ2-3, with D tentatively TRBD1 (6 bases). The ends were cut back, 4 bases at V and 6 bases at J, with 11 bases in the middle. Germline CDR1 KGHSH, CDR2 LQKENI. This CDR3 is built from 13 residues. CDR3 nucleotide sequence: TGTGCCAGCTCACACCTCGACAGGGATACGCAGTATTTT. Amino acids: CASSHLDRDTQYF.

This rearrangement joins TRBV19 to TRBJ1-3, with TRBD1 as a possible D gene (5 bases). The germline gives CDR1 LNHDA, CDR2 SQIVND (reference sequence). Trimming left V 9 bases short and J 4 bases short, with 19 bases between. This CDR3 spans 15 amino acids. The CDR3 DNA reads as TGTGCCAGCCCGCTCTCTGGGGCGCGCGGAAACACCATATATTTT. Translating gives CASPLSGARGNTIYF.

On this clone itself: A much larger clonotype is one base distant, so this may be a read error. This CDR3 is CASSETGNYGYTF. Here the CDR3 DNA reads TGTGCCAGCAGTGAGACAGGGAACTATGGCTACACCTTC. The chain couples TRBV27 to TRBJ1-2; TRBD1 matches at 7 bases. Germline V gene sequence: CDR1 MNHEY, CDR2 SMNVEV (reference sequence). This CDR3 has 13 amino acids. J lost 2 bases, V lost 5 bases, and 2 bases had no gene match.

The chain combines TRBV4-1 with TRBJ1-3; no clear D gene. This CDR3 is built from 13 residues. The V gene lost 4 bases and the J gene lost 4 bases, with 8 bases spanning the gap. Germline V gives CDR1 MGHRA, CDR2 YSYEKL. CDR3 in DNA: TGCGCCAGCAGCCGCCTTTTAGGAAACACCATATATTTT. Its translation: CASSRLLGNTIYF.

The rearrangement uses TRBV18 and TRBJ2-1; 11 bases match TRBD1. Trimming at V came to 3 bases and at J to 3 bases, leaving 4 bases not matched to a gene. This CDR3 comprises 16 residues. CDR1 is KGHSH, CDR2 LQKENI, per germline. The CDR3: CASSPPGTGGYNEQFF. The DNA for the CDR3 is TGTGCCAGCTCACCGCCCGGGACAGGGGGCTACAATGAGCAGTTCTTC. Complete variable domain (other parts from reference TRBV18 and TRBJ2-1): NAGVMQNPRHLVRRRGQEARLRCSPMKGHSHVYWYRQLPEEGLKFMVYLQKENIIDESGMPKERFSAEFPKEGPSILRIQQVVRGDSAAYFCASSPPGTGGYNEQFFGPGTRLTVL.

The gene calls are TRBV19 and TRBJ1-2; weak D call: TRBD1 (6 bases). The germline gives CDR1 LNHDA, CDR2 SQIVND (reference sequence). V was cut by 7 bases and J by 7 bases, with 13 bases left in between. The CDR3 covers 12 residues. The chain's CDR3 is CASTQGSRGYTF. The CDR3 DNA reads as TGTGCCAGTACCCAGGGGTCCCGTGGCTACACCTTC. The full variable domain, with the rest looked up from reference TRBV19 and TRBJ1-2, is DGGITQSPKYLFRKEGQNVTLSCEQNLNHDAMYWYRQDPGQGLRLIYYSQIVNDFQKGDIAEGYSVSREKKESFPLTVTSAQKNPTAFYLCASTQGSRGYTFGSGTRLTVV.

This clone is deemed medium-sized. This rearrangement joins TRBV5-5 to TRBJ2-7; no reliable D call. The CDR3 totals 14 residues. The V end was cut by 4 bases, the J end by 3 bases, with 14 bases between. CDR1 and CDR2 (germline): SGHKS, YYEKEE (reference sequence). This chain's CDR3 is CASSATHMNYEQYF. The CDR3, as DNA: TGTGCCAGCAGCGCCACTCATATGAACTACGAGCAGTACTTC. The full variable domain, completed using reference TRBV5-5 and TRBJ2-7, is DAGVTQSPTHLIKTRGQQVTLRCSPISGHKSVSWYQQVLGQGPQFIFQYYEKEERGRGNFPDRFSARQFPNYSSELNVNALLLGDSALYLCASSATHMNYEQYFGPGTRLTVT.